The 13 T cell receptor beta chains below were found in one sample sequenced in a study of cytomegalovirus exposure and HLA in healthy donors. Primers: 60 Vbeta forward and 13 Jbeta reverse. Clones were read by immunoSEQ multiplex PCR, and TCRdb kept only the in-frame ones, dropping some. The profile shows around 150,000 clones, 76% of them singletons. What was sequenced was PBMCs. Receptors originate from a man aged 60-69 years in good health and CMV-seronegative.

The chain recombines TRBV7-2 with TRBJ1-2, with D perhaps matching TRBD1 (6 bases). The V end was cut by 5 bases, the J end by 1 base, with 8 bases between. This CDR3 is 13 amino acids long. Per the germline V gene, CDR1 is SGHTA and CDR2 is FQGNSA. The CDR3 protein is CASSSRGNYGYTF. The CDR3 nucleotides are TGTGCCAGCAGCAGCAGGGGTAACTATGGCTACACCTTC.

This clone was detected many times. The chain employs TRBV11-3 and TRBJ2-1; D perhaps matches TRBD1 (7 bases). Germline V lookup: CDR1 SGHNT, CDR2 YENEEA. Deletions cut 8 bases from V and 2 bases from J, with 16 bases between. This CDR3 is built from 15 residues. CDR3 residues: CASGLRQGPYNEQFF. CDR3 sequence (DNA): TGTGCCAGCGGACTAAGACAGGGACCCTACAATGAGCAGTTCTTC.

This rearrangement joins TRBV11-1 to TRBJ2-2; TRBD2 matches 10 bases. Losses at the gene ends were 5 bases for V and 5 bases for J; bases not matched to a gene: 11. Germline assignment: CDR1 SGHAT and CDR2 FQDESV (reference sequence). The CDR3 is 17 amino acids. CDR3 loop: CASSPAHSGGDTGELFF. CDR3 bases: TGTGCCAGCAGCCCGGCCCACAGCGGGGGGGATACCGGGGAGCTGTTTTTT.

The chain links TRBV11-2 to TRBJ1-6; 9 bases are shared with TRBD1. The V gene end was trimmed by 5 bases and the J gene end by 8 bases; junction bases not matched to a gene: 10. The CDR3 sequence is 16 residues long. The germline CDR1 and CDR2 sequences are SGHAT and FQNNGV. The CDR3 loop is CASSPQPGTGYSPLHF. In DNA, the CDR3 is TGTGCCAGCAGCCCGCAGCCGGGGACAGGGTATTCACCCCTCCACTTT.

The chain employs TRBV29-1 and TRBJ2-2, with TRBD2 matching over 7 bases. This CDR3 is 15 amino acids long. V dropped 1 base and J dropped 3; count of bases not matched to a gene: 5. The germline V gene has CDR1 SQVTM and CDR2 ANQGSEA. The CDR3 DNA reads as TGCAGCGTTGAAGCGAGCGGGGTCGACACCGGGGAGCTGTTTTTT. Its protein is CSVEASGVDTGELFF.

This chain uses TRBV7-2 with TRBJ1-2, with D perhaps TRBD1 (5 bases). Germline V gene data show CDR1 as SGHTA and CDR2 as FQGNSA. The germline V and J ends were trimmed by 0 bases and 4 bases, with 15 bases remaining between them. The CDR3 is made up of 16 amino acids. The CDR3 reads CASSLAAGEGVYGYTF. The CDR3 DNA is TGTGCCAGCAGCTTAGCGGCGGGGGAGGGCGTCTATGGCTACACCTTC.

This clone was detected only once. This chain joins TRBV14 and TRBJ2-1; D perhaps matches TRBD2 (6 bases). V gave up 1 base and J gave up 4 bases, with 11 bases separating them. Germline assignment: CDR1 SGHDN and CDR2 FVKESK. This CDR3 is built from 15 residues. CDR3 nucleotide sequence: TGTGCCAGCAGCCAAGGCCGGGACTGGTACAATGAGCAGTTCTTC. Protein sequence: CASSQGRDWYNEQFF.

The chain is built from TRBV27 and TRBJ2-7; 7 bases agree with TRBD2. CDR3 length: 15 residues. V trimming: 3 bases; J trimming: 0 bases; junction bases outside the gene matches: 5. CDR1 is MNHEY and CDR2 is SMNVEV in the germline V gene (reference sequence). The DNA for the CDR3 is TGTGCCAGCAGTTTCTCCAGCGGGGACTCCTACGAGCAGTACTTC. Amino acid sequence: CASSFSSGDSYEQYF.

This clone occurred once. The chain joins TRBV5-8 to TRBJ1-5; D is uncertain. Trimming shortened V by 1 base and J by 5 bases, and 10 bases separated the two germline ends. The CDR3 consists of 14 residues. The germline CDR1 and CDR2 sequences are SGHTS and YDEGEE. CDR3 nucleotide sequence: TGTGCCAGCAGCTTGTCAGGTGGCTATCAGCCCCAGCATTTT. Its protein product is CASSLSGGYQPQHF.

Only one count was recorded for this clone. The chain recombines TRBV4-3 with TRBJ2-3, with 9 bases lining up with TRBD2. This CDR3 comprises 16 residues. From germline, CDR1 is LGHNA and CDR2 YSLEER. V shed 1 base and J 4 bases; nucleotides not matched to a gene: 6. The CDR3 protein is CASSQVGGRGPDTQYF. The CDR3 nucleotides are TGCGCCAGCAGCCAAGTTGGCGGGAGGGGACCAGATACGCAGTATTTT.

In this sample, this clone turned up a few times. The chain recombines TRBV28 with TRBJ2-3, with 13 bases identical to TRBD2. From germline, CDR1 is MDHEN and CDR2 SYDVKM. The CDR3 runs to 16 residues. V gave up 6 bases and J gave up 5 bases; unmatched junction bases: 8. The CDR3 region has the DNA TGTGCCAGCAGCTATACTAGCGGGGGGGCCCAAGATACGCAGTATTTT. Its translation is CASSYTSGGAQDTQYF.

This chain connects TRBV28 to TRBJ2-1, with 12 bases identical to TRBD2. In germline, CDR1 is MDHEN, CDR2 SYDVKM. Trimming cost V 6 bases and J 1 base; bases outside gene matches: 4. The CDR3 sequence is 16 residues long. For the CDR3, the DNA is TGTGCCAGCAGCTCTAGCGGGAGGGGGTCCTACAATGAGCAGTTCTTC. This codes for CASSSSGRGSYNEQFF.

The V call is TRBV11-2, the J call TRBJ1-5; 11 bases align to TRBD1. The CDR3 totals 14 residues. Germline V gene sequence: CDR1 SGHAT, CDR2 FQNNGV. CDR3 loop: CGEPGQGDNQPQHF. CDR3 bases: TGTGGGGAACCGGGACAGGGGGACAATCAGCCCCAGCATTTT.